The rows below give T cell receptor beta chains drawn from one sample of a study of blood T cell repertoires in COVID-19. The assay was immunoSEQ multiplex PCR, and TCRdb's table has in-frame clones only and misses some. The sample includes 270,000 or so clones, more than 75% of them seen just once. The specimen sequenced was PBMCs or T cells enriched from blood (not recorded which). All receptors derive from a woman in her late teens or twenties who had recovered from COVID-19. CDR3s include the opening cysteine and the closing phenylalanine or tryptophan. D genes are given only for firm matches. Expanded clones get a size class; other rows say once, few or many, or leave the size out.

TRBJ2-5 | NA | TRBV15 | NA | CATSPTAFATQETQYF | TGTGCCACCAGCCCTACCGCTTTTGCTACGCAAGAGACCCAGTACTTC
TRBJ1-5 | NA | TRBV6-5 | NA | CASSFGGNQPQHF | TGTGCCAGCAGTTTCGGGGGCAATCAGCCCCAGCATTTT
TRBJ2-1 | TRBD2 | TRBV9 | NA | CASSGTSGSSYNEQFF | TGTGCCAGCAGCGGGACTAGCGGGAGCTCCTACAATGAGCAGTTCTTC
TRBJ1-1 | NA | TRBV5-4 | NA | CASSFFGRGNTEAFF | TGTGCCAGCAGCTTCTTCGGCAGGGGAAACACTGAAGCTTTCTTT
TRBJ1-6 | NA | TRBV2 | NA | CASSRQSSYNSPLHF | TGTGCCAGCAGTCGACAGAGCTCCTATAATTCACCCCTCCACTTT
TRBJ1-2 | NA | TRBV6-1 | NA | CASSERVLGPRGYTF | TGTGCCAGCAGTGAACGGGTTCTTGGTCCGAGAGGCTACACCTTC
TRBJ2-1 | TRBD2 | TRBV11-3 | NA | CASKAGGVYNEQFF | TGTGCCAGCAAAGCGGGGGGGGTCTACAATGAGCAGTTCTTC
TRBJ2-1 | TRBD2 | TRBV24-1 | NA | CATSEQREGTYPSYDNEQFF | TGTGCCACCAGTGAGCAGCGGGAGGGCACTTACCCCTCCTACGACAATGAGCAGTTCTTC
TRBJ2-1 | TRBD2 | TRBV11-2 | NA | CASSLGLALNNEQFF | TGTGCCAGCAGCTTAGGACTAGCATTGAACAATGAGCAGTTCTTC
TRBJ1-5 | TRBD1 | TRBV5-1 | NA | CASSLWTGDNQPQHF | TGCGCCAGCAGCTTGTGGACAGGGGATAATCAGCCCCAGCATTTT
TRBJ1-2 | NA | TRBV6-5 | NA | CASSPEQGLYGYTF | TGTGCCAGCAGTCCCGAACAGGGATTGTATGGCTACACCTTC
TRBJ2-3 | TRBD2 | TRBV27 | NA | CASSLAGGLADTQYF | TGTGCCAGCAGTTTAGCGGGAGGACTCGCAGATACGCAGTATTTT
TRBJ1-4 | TRBD1 | TRBV5-1 | few | CASSRDRQGGNEKLFF | TGCGCCAGCAGCCGGGACCGACAGGGGGGAAATGAAAAACTGTTTTTT
TRBJ1-1 | NA | TRBV20-1 | NA | CSASLSGVGGTEAFF | TGCAGTGCTAGTCTTTCAGGGGTCGGCGGCACTGAAGCTTTCTTT
TRBJ1-2 | TRBD1 | TRBV18 | NA | CASSRGTDPTNYGYTF | TGTGCCAGCTCACGAGGGACAGACCCCACTAACTATGGCTACACCTTC
TRBJ2-3 | TRBD1 | TRBV30 | NA | CAWVGTGGTDTQYF | TGTGCCTGGGTGGGGACAGGGGGCACAGATACGCAGTATTTT
TRBJ1-2 | NA | TRBV5-5 | NA | CASSPSPEGYTF | TGTGCCAGCAGCCCCTCACCGGAGGGCTACACCTTC
TRBJ1-6 | NA | TRBV4-2 | NA | CASSPFGDYNSPLHF | TGTGCCAGCAGCCCATTCGGGGATTATAATTCACCCCTCCACTTT
TRBJ2-7 | NA | TRBV5-1 | few | CASSLRPGSYEQYF | TGCGCCAGCAGCTTAAGACCGGGCTCCTACGAGCAGTACTTC
TRBJ2-3 | TRBD2 | TRBV11-3 | NA | CASSPGTSGRTDTQYF | TGTGCCAGCAGCCCCGGGACTAGCGGGAGGACAGATACGCAGTATTTT
TRBJ2-7 | TRBD1 | TRBV5-4 | once | CASSFQDRGGYEQYF | TGTGCCAGCAGCTTCCAGGACAGGGGGGGCTACGAGCAGTACTTC
TRBJ2-1 | NA | TRBV27 | NA | CASTLSGATYNEQFF | TGTGCCAGCACTCTTTCAGGGGCAACCTACAATGAGCAGTTCTTC
TRBJ2-2 | TRBD2 | TRBV5-1 | NA | CASSPVLVAGAGELFF | TGCGCCAGCAGCCCGGTCCTAGTAGCGGGAGCCGGGGAGCTGTTTTTT
TRBJ1-2 | NA | TRBV12-3/TRBV12-4 | NA | CASSGRGNYGYTF | TGTGCCAGCAGCGGAAGGGGGAACTATGGCTACACCTTC
TRBJ1-2 | NA | TRBV30 | NA | CAWSVRGGLSYTF | TGTGCCTGGAGTGTACGTGGGGGGTTAAGCTACACCTTC
TRBJ1-1 | TRBD1 | TRBV27 | NA | CASSLATGGTEAFF | TGTGCCAGCAGTTTAGCCACAGGGGGCACTGAAGCTTTCTTT
TRBJ2-5 | NA | TRBV4-1 | once | CASSQGRGYQETQYF | TGCGCCAGCAGCCAAGGTCGAGGTTACCAAGAGACCCAGTACTTC
TRBJ1-6 | NA | TRBV7-2 | few | CASSLSGQNSPLHF | TGTGCCAGCAGCTTATCAGGGCAAAATTCACCCCTCCACTTT
TRBJ2-1 | TRBD2 | TRBV9 | NA | CASSGDAGGWDEQFF | TGTGCCAGCAGCGGAGACGCGGGAGGATGGGATGAGCAGTTCTTC
TRBJ2-1 | TRBD1 | TRBV24-1 | NA | CATSEPSGTGDYNEQFF | TGTGCCACCAGTGAACCCTCAGGGACAGGGGACTACAATGAGCAGTTCTTC
TRBJ2-2 | NA | TRBV5-6 | NA | CASSPMGGQLTGELFF | TGTGCCAGCAGCCCCATGGGGGGACAGCTCACCGGGGAGCTGTTTTTT
TRBJ1-2 | NA | TRBV30 | NA | CAWSVGLLDGYTF | TGTGCCTGGAGTGTCGGTCTATTGGATGGCTACACCTTC
TRBJ1-4 | NA | TRBV7-6 | NA | CASSLAGRIGEKLFF | TGTGCCAGCAGCTTAGCCGGGAGGATAGGTGAAAAACTGTTTTTT
TRBJ1-2 | TRBD1 | TRBV12-3/TRBV12-4 | NA | CASTRGFYGYTF | TGTGCCAGCACCAGGGGGTTCTATGGCTACACCTTC